Listed here are 5 T cell receptor beta chains from one sample, sequenced in a study of CD8 T cells in Susac syndrome (dated by TCRdb to about 2019). Libraries were prepared through the immunoSEQ multiplex PCR assay. RNA was extracted using the RNeasy kit, and about 0.45 to 1 microgram was reverse transcribed with random hexamers. TCRdb reprocessed the public reads (quality trimming at Q25 with fastp, clone calling with MiXCR) and kept in-frame beta chains. Here each entry gathers all rows of one CDR3 protein and keeps the most common genes and DNA. Counted in this sample were roughly 200,000 distinct CDR3 sequences; 90% to 95% of them appeared once. 0.09% to 0.1% of the sample belongs to the ten largest clones. Sequences were obtained from CD4+ T cells from PBMCs. These receptors all come from a human donor with Susac syndrome.

The chain links TRBV20-1 to TRBJ2-5; 8 bases match TRBD2. CDR1 is DFQATT and CDR2 is SNEGSKA in the germline V gene (reference sequence). The CDR3 is 13 residues long. Unmatched junction bases numbered 3, after V lost 3 bases and J lost 3 bases. This CDR3 reads CSASGGGKETQYF. The CDR3 nucleotides read TGCAGTGCTAGCGGGGGGGGGAAAGAGACCCAGTACTTC.

The genes are TRBV2 and TRBJ1-2, with D possibly being TRBD1 (5 bases). CDR3 length: 15 amino acids. The germline V gene has CDR1 SNHLY and CDR2 FYNNEI. V lost 4 bases to trimming and J lost 7 bases, with 19 bases between them. CDR3 loop: CASSGSRDSLPGYTF. The DNA for the CDR3 is TGTGCCAGCAGTGGGTCCCGCGACAGCCTCCCTGGCTACACCTTC.

This chain uses TRBV9 with TRBJ1-5, with 7 positions matching TRBD1. The V and J ends lost 3 bases and 3 bases, in that order; junction bases with no gene match: 6. Looked up from germline, CDR1 is SGDLS and CDR2 is YYNGEE. CDR3 size: 15 residues. CDR3 DNA sequence: TGTGCCAGCAGCGGACCGGGACAGATCAATCAGCCCCAGCATTTT. Residues: CASSGPGQINQPQHF.

Points on this clonotype: Germline and junction disagree at one end, which may indicate a read error. The rearrangement joins TRBV19 to TRBJ1-5; tentatively, D is TRBD1 (5 bases). This CDR3 comprises 15 residues. The germline gives CDR1 LNHDA, CDR2 SQIVND (reference sequence). The CDR3 DNA follows: TGTGCCAGTAGTATTCGACGGGACGGCAATGAGCCCCAGCATTTT. This gives the protein CASSIRRDGNEPQHF.

The gene calls are TRBV7-2 and TRBJ2-7; D might be TRBD1 (6 bases). The V end was cut by 5 bases, the J end by 0 bases, with 17 bases between. Germline assignment: CDR1 SGHTA and CDR2 FQGNSA. The CDR3 spans 16 residues. This chain's CDR3 is CASSRTAALSSYEQYF. CDR3 bases: TGTGCCAGCAGCCGGACAGCAGCTCTGAGCTCCTACGAGCAGTACTTC.